What follows are 28 T cell receptor beta chains derived from one specimen sequenced in a study of identical twins. TCRdb re-called the 5' RACE reads with MiXCR, one entry per CDR3 protein. The sample contains 1.5 million to 2 million distinct CDR3 sequences, about 32% of which appear only once. The sample consisted of cord blood. These TCRs come from a newborn girl in good health.

Worth noting for this clonotype: A much larger clonotype is one base distant, so this may be a read error. The gene calls are TRBV29-1 and TRBJ1-2; D is undetermined. The CDR3 is made up of 13 amino acids. CDR1 and CDR2 (germline): SQVTM, ANQGSEA. The CDR3 region is CSVSETKVYGCTF. The CDR3 region has the DNA TGCAGCGTTTCGGAGACAAAGGTCTATGGCTGCACCTTC.

This clonotype was seen a few times. The chain uses TRBV29-1 and TRBJ1-1; D not certain. The V gene lost 2 bases and the J gene lost 0 bases, with 7 bases spanning the gap. CDR3 length: 13 amino acids. Looked up from germline, CDR1 is SQVTM and CDR2 is ANQGSEA. DNA for the CDR3: TGCAGCGTTGAAAAGCCACTGAACACTGAAGCTTTCTTT. It codes for CSVEKPLNTEAFF.

In this sample, this clonotype turned up a few times. This sequence joins TRBV29-1 and TRBJ1-6, with D maybe TRBD1 (5 bases). The V and J ends lost 8 bases and 0 bases respectively, with 17 bases between them. Germline CDR1 and CDR2: SQVTM and ANQGSEA. This CDR3 spans 16 amino acids. CDR3 in amino acids: CSLAPGQSSYNSPLHF. The CDR3, as DNA: TGCAGCCTAGCCCCGGGGCAAAGCTCCTATAATTCACCCCTCCACTTT.

The V call is TRBV6-5, the J call TRBJ1-3, with D perhaps matching TRBD1 (6 bases). Germline values: CDR1 MNHEY, CDR2 SVGAGI. The CDR3 spans 14 residues. Trimming pared 6 bases from V and 0 bases from J, leaving 9 bases between. CDR3 region: CASRLQGSGNTIYF. The DNA for the CDR3 is TGTGCCAGCAGATTACAGGGCTCTGGAAACACCATATATTTT.

This clonotype was counted only a few times. The chain is built from TRBV4-2 and TRBJ1-2, with TRBD1 identical over 8 bases. This CDR3 comprises 14 residues. Per the germline V gene, CDR1 is LGHNA and CDR2 is YNFKEQ. V lost 3 bases to trimming and J lost 6 bases; unmatched junction nucleotides: 6. CDR3 DNA: TGTGCCAGCAGCCACCCGGACAGGGCAGATGGCTACACCTTC. As protein: CASSHPDRADGYTF.

The table lists this clonotype with a few counts. This chain uses TRBV10-3 with TRBJ1-1; maybe TRBD1 (6 bases). From germline, CDR1 is ENHRY and CDR2 SYGVKD. The ends were cut back, 0 bases at V and 10 bases at J, with 15 bases in the middle. CDR3 length: 14 residues. In nucleotides, the CDR3 is TGTGCCATCAGTGAGTCTAGCCTCGGGGGCTTAGCTTTCTTT. It specifies CAISESSLGGLAFF.

This clonotype was counted between two and nine times. The chain links TRBV4-1 to TRBJ2-3, with 9 positions matching TRBD2. There are 16 residues in the CDR3. Germline V gives CDR1 MGHRA, CDR2 YSYEKL. V lost 2 bases and J lost 4; bases outside the gene matches: 7. In nucleotides, the CDR3 is TGCGCCAGCAGCCAAAGTCTAGCGGGAAGGGCAGATACGCAGTATTTT. Encoded protein: CASSQSLAGRADTQYF.

In its sample, this clonotype was seen a few times. CDR3 residues: CASSWTLAKNIQYF. The CDR3 bases are TGTGCCAGCAGTTGGACCCTAGCCAAAAACATTCAGTACTTC. The rearrangement joins TRBV2 to TRBJ2-4; the D is unclear. V gave up 5 bases and J gave up 0 bases, with 8 bases separating them. From germline, CDR1 is SNHLY and CDR2 FYNNEI. The CDR3 totals 14 residues.

In its sample, this clonotype was seen a few times. The gene calls are TRBV6-2 or TRBV6-3 and TRBJ1-2; D is ambiguous. The V gene's germline CDR1 is MNHEY and CDR2 SVGEGT. CDR3 length equals 13 residues. V was clipped by 7 bases and J by 3 bases, with 12 bases between them. The CDR3, as DNA: TGTGCCAGCATGGAACAGCCGTACTATGGCTACACCTTC. Residues: CASMEQPYYGYTF.

The rearrangement uses TRBV28 and TRBJ2-7; D is ambiguous. Germline V gene lookup returns CDR1 MDHEN and CDR2 SYDVKM. The CDR3 is 15 residues long. V was cut by 8 bases and J by 2 bases, with 19 bases left in between. In nucleotides, the CDR3 is TGTGCCAGCTGTATAATGGTGGGAATGCCCTACGAGCAGTACTTC. This gives the protein CASCIMVGMPYEQYF.

This clonotype was detected only a few times. This sequence joins TRBV14 and TRBJ2-1; 8 nucleotides match TRBD2. Germline V lookup: CDR1 SGHDN, CDR2 FVKESK. CDR3 length: 16 residues. Unmatched junction bases numbered 12, after V lost 4 bases and J lost 7 bases. The CDR3 region is CASSPLSSGRWNEQFF. The CDR3 bases are TGTGCCAGCAGCCCACTCAGCAGCGGGAGATGGAATGAGCAGTTCTTC.

This clonotype occurred a few times. The chain employs TRBV18 and TRBJ2-3, with D possibly TRBD1 on 6 matching bases. Deletions cut 3 bases from V and 0 bases from J, with 13 bases between. CDR1 and CDR2 (germline): KGHSH, LQKENI. The CDR3 runs to 16 residues. The CDR3 DNA reads as TGTGCCAGCTCACCGACCAGGGACACTAGCACAGATACGCAGTATTTT. This encodes CASSPTRDTSTDTQYF. The whole variable domain, remainder taken from reference TRBV18 and TRBJ2-3, is NAGVMQNPRHLVRRRGQEARLRCSPMKGHSHVYWYRQLPEEGLKFMVYLQKENIIDESGMPKERFSAEFPKEGPSILRIQQVVRGDSAAYFCASSPTRDTSTDTQYFGPGTRLTVL.

The J gene is TRBJ1-2, the V gene TRBV14, with 8 positions matching TRBD1. Trimming removed 4 bases from V and 2 bases from J; junction bases left unmatched: 9. Per germline, CDR1 SGHDN and CDR2 FVKESK. CDR3 size: 16 residues. The CDR3 sequence is CASSLTGGRKNYGYTF. CDR3 bases: TGTGCCAGCAGCCTCACAGGGGGAAGGAAGAACTATGGCTACACCTTC.

V is TRBV10-3 and J is TRBJ2-3; 10 bases line up with TRBD1. The CDR3 is 15 residues long. Germline V gives CDR1 ENHRY, CDR2 SYGVKD. V dropped 6 bases and J dropped 2; count of bases not matched to a gene: 5. Here the CDR3 DNA reads TGTGCCATCAGCCGGGACAGGGGTGACACAGATACGCAGTATTTT. Translated: CAISRDRGDTDTQYF.

This clonotype was observed a handful of times. This chain links TRBV7-9 with TRBJ2-4, with 7 bases fitting TRBD1. The J call may be mistaken, given a closer DNA end match to TRBJ2-7. This CDR3 is built from 14 residues. Germline V gives CDR1 SEHNR, CDR2 FQNEAQ (reference sequence). The CDR3 here is CASSLIKGANEQYF. DNA for the CDR3: TGTGCCAGCAGCTTAATAAAGGGGGCGAACGAGCAGTACTTC.

The V and J genes are TRBV21-1 and TRBJ2-1; the DNA was not compared with TRBD2, the D call given in the table. TRBV21-1 counts as a pseudogene. This CDR3 region has 15 residues. The CDR3 DNA follows: TGTGCCAGACTAGATGGGATTGTTTCCTACAATGAGCAGTTCTTC. Amino acids: CARLDGIVSYNEQFF.

This clonotype was detected ten times or more. This chain links TRBV5-1 with TRBJ2-1; no firm D call. Germline CDR1 SGHRS, CDR2 YFSETQ. Trimming stripped 0 bases from V and 12 bases from J, with 10 bases between. The CDR3 runs 12 residues. As DNA, the CDR3 is TGCGCCAGCAGCTTGGAGGGCTTCATGCAGTTCTTC. It encodes CASSLEGFMQFF.

The chain couples TRBV6-1 to TRBJ2-7; D possibly uses TRBD1 or TRBD2 (5 bases each). V lost 6 bases and J lost 0, with 15 bases in between. CDR1 and CDR2 (germline): MNHNS, SASEGT. The CDR3 is 15 amino acids. CDR3 protein: CASRDPGRSSYEQYF. CDR3 DNA: TGTGCCAGCAGGGACCCGGGACGCAGCTCCTACGAGCAGTACTTC.

The J gene is TRBJ2-1, the V gene TRBV5-1, with D unresolved. The closer fit of TRBJ2-7 to the DNA end suggests the J call may be wrong. CDR3 size: 17 residues. The germline V gene has CDR1 SGHRS and CDR2 YFSETQ. The CDR3 protein is CASSLAGSPSSYNEQYF. Here the CDR3 DNA reads TGCGCCAGCAGCTTGGCCGGATCCCCGAGCTCCTACAATGAGCAGTACTTC.

The table lists this clonotype with a few counts. The V call is TRBV28, the J call TRBJ2-3; D remains ambiguous. Germline V gene lookup returns CDR1 MDHEN and CDR2 SYDVKM. The V and J ends lost 3 bases and 2 bases respectively, with 12 bases between them. The CDR3 covers 15 residues. CDR3 in DNA: TGTGCCAGCAGTTTCTTTTTACAGACCACAGATACGCAGTATTTT. This encodes CASSFFLQTTDTQYF.

Comment on this clonotype: Germline and junction disagree at one end, which may indicate a read error. V and J are TRBV20-1 and TRBJ2-1; 12 nucleotides match TRBD2. The CDR3 is 15 residues long. Looked up from germline, CDR1 is DFQATT and CDR2 is SNEGSKA (reference sequence). The CDR3 spells CSARKLAGGNNDQFF. The CDR3 coding sequence is TGCAGTGCTAGAAAACTAGCGGGGGGCAACAATGACCAGTTCTTC.

This clonotype showed up just a few times. The chain is built from TRBV7-9 and TRBJ2-6; TRBD2 matches 8 bases. The germline V gene has CDR1 SEHNR and CDR2 FQNEAQ (reference sequence). The trim removed 0 bases at V and 0 bases at J, leaving 1 base unmatched. This CDR3 is built from 17 residues. The CDR3 nucleotides read TGTGCCAGCAGCTTAGCCAGCGGGAGCTCTGGGGCCAACGTCCTGACTTTC. The encoded protein is CASSLASGSSGANVLTF.

The V call is TRBV4-2, the J call TRBJ2-7; 10 nucleotides agree with TRBD2. The V and J ends lost 7 bases and 7 bases, in that order; junction bases with no gene match: 13. Germline-derived CDR1 and CDR2 are LGHNA and YNFKEQ. This CDR3 has 15 residues. The CDR3 DNA reads as TGTGCCAGCACCCTACGGACTAGCGGTGACAATGAGCAGTACTTC. Translation: CASTLRTSGDNEQYF.

This clonotype turned up a few times. The V and J genes are TRBV4-2 and TRBJ1-2; no firm D call. The CDR3 is made up of 15 amino acids. V was trimmed by 0 bases and J by 0 bases, leaving 8 bases between them. CDR1 and CDR2 from the germline V gene are LGHNA and YNFKEQ. The CDR3 spells CASSQERATNYGYTF. The CDR3 region has the DNA TGTGCCAGCAGCCAAGAACGGGCCACTAACTATGGCTACACCTTC.

The CDR3 here is CAISEGGAGEKLFF. The CDR3 region has the DNA TGTGCCATCAGTGAGGGAGGGGCTGGTGAAAAACTGTTTTTT. The rearrangement links TRBV10-3 to TRBJ1-4; maybe TRBD1 (5 bases). This CDR3 has 14 amino acids. CDR1 ENHRY and CDR2 SYGVKD come from the germline V gene. Trimming took 2 bases from V and 7 from J, leaving 11 bases between them.

This clonotype was seen only a few times. The chain is built from TRBV20-1 and TRBJ1-2; D gene ambiguous. The germline V gene has CDR1 DFQATT and CDR2 SNEGSKA (reference sequence). The CDR3 contains 9 residues. CDR3: CTPFYGYTF. CDR3 DNA sequence: TGCACCCCCTTCTATGGCTACACCTTC.

This clonotype was seen many times. The genes are TRBV6-4 and TRBJ2-1; D gene uncertain. V lost 3 bases, J lost 3 bases, and 9 bases lay in between. CDR3 size: 14 residues. Germline V gene data show CDR1 as MRHNA and CDR2 as SNTAGT. As DNA, the CDR3 is TGTGCCAGCAGTGATATCGACCTCTACAATGAGCAGTTCTTC. This codes for CASSDIDLYNEQFF.

This clonotype has just a few counts. V usage is TRBV28 and J usage is TRBJ1-4; D possibly corresponds to TRBD1 (6 bases). The CDR3 runs 12 residues. The V gene's germline CDR1 is MDHEN and CDR2 SYDVKM. V was trimmed by 6 bases and J by 7 bases, leaving 9 bases between them. Here the CDR3 reads CASSQGLEKLFF. The CDR3 nucleotides read TGTGCCAGCAGCCAGGGGCTTGAAAAACTGTTTTTT.